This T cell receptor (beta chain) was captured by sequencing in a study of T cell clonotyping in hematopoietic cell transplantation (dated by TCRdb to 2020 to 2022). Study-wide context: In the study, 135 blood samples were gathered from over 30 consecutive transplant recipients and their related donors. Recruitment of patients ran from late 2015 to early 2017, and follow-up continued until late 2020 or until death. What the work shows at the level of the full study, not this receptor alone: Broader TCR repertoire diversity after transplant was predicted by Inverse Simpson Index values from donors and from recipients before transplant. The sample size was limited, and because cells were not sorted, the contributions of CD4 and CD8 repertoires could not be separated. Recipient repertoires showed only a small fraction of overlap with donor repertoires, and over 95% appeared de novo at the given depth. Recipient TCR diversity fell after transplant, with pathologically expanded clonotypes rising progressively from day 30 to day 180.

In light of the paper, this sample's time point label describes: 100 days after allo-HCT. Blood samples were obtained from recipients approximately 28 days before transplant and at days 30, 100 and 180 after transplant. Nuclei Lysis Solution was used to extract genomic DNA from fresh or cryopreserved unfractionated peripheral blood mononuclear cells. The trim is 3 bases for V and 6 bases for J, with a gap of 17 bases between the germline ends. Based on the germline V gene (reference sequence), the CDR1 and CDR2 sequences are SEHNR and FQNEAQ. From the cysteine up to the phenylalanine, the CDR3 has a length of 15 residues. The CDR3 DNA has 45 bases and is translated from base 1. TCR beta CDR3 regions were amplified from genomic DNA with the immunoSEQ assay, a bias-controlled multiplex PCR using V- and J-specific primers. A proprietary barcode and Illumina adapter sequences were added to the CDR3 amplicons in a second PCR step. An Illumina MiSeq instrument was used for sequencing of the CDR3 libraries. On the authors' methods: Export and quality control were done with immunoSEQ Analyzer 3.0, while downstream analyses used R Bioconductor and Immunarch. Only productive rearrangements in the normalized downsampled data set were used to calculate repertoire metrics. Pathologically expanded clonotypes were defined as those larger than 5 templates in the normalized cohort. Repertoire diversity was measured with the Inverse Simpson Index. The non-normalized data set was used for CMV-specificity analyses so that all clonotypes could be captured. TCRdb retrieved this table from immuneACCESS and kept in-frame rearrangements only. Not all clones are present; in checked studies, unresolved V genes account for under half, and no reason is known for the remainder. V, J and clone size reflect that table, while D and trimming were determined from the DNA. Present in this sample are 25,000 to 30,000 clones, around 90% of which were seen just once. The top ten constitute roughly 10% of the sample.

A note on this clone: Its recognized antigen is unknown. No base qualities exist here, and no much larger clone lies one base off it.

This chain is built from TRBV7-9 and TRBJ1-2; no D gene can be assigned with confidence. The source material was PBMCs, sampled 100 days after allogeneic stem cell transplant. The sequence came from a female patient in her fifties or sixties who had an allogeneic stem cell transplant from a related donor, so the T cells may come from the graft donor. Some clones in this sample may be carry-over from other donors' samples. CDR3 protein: CASSFVAADQNGYTF. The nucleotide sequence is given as TGTGCCAGCAGCTTTGTTGCGGCAGATCAGAATGGCTACACCTTC. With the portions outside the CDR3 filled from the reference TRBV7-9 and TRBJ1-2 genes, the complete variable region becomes DTGVSQNPRHKITKRGQNVTFRCDPISEHNRLYWYRQTLGQGPEFLTYFQNEAQLEKSRLLSDRFSAERPKGSFSTLEIQRTEQGDSAMYLCASSFVAADQNGYTFGSGTRLTVV.